This T cell receptor (beta chain) was sequenced during a study of cytomegalovirus exposure and HLA in healthy donors. Broader study findings: Reportedly, TCR beta sequences accurately predicted HLA-A and HLA-B alleles in most subjects. Sequencing likely caused a cluster of highly shared sequence variants.

Trimming removed 3 bases at V and 0 bases at J, with 18 bases between. Germline V gives CDR1 SGHRS, CDR2 YFSETQ. The CDR3 sequence is 17 residues long. With respect to this clone: Its antigen is not known.

Primers for the PCR totalled 60 Vbeta and 13 Jbeta. Using immunoSEQ multiplex PCR, the repertoire was profiled, and TCRdb retains in-frame clones only, with some absent. The profile shows 150,000 to 200,000 clones, around 85% of them singletons. Input material: PBMCs. The chain recombines TRBV5-1 with TRBJ1-1; a weak D match, TRBD1 (6 bases). The TCR was taken from a woman in her forties or fifties in good health and CMV-seronegative. CDR3 residues: CASSSNGQPSMNTEAFF. The CDR3 DNA reads TGCGCCAGCAGCTCGAACGGACAGCCGTCTATGAACACTGAAGCTTTCTTT.